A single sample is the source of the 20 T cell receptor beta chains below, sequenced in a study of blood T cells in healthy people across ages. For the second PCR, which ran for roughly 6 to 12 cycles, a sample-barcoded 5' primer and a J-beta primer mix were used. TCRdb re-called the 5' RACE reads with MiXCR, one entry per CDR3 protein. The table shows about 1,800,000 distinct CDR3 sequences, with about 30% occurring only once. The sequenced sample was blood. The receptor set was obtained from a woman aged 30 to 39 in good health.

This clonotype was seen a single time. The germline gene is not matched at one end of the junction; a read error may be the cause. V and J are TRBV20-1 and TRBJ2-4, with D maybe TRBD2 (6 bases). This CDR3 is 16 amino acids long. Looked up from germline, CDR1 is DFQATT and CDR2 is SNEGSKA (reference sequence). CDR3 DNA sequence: TGCAGTGCTAGTAGTCTTCGGGAGCTCGGCAAAAAGATTCAGTACTTC. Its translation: CSASSLRELGKKIQYF.

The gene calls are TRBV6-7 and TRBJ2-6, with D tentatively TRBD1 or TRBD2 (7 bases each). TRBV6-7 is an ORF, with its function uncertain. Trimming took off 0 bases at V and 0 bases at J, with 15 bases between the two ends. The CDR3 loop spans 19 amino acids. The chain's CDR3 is CASSYSLGGGYSGANVLTF. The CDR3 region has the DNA TGTGCCAGCAGTTACTCGCTGGGAGGGGGCTACTCTGGGGCCAACGTCCTGACTTTC.

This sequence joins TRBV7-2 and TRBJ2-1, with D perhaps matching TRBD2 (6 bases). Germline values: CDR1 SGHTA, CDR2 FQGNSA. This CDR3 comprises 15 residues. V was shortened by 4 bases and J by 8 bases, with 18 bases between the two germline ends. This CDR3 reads CASSSGTAPRDEQFF. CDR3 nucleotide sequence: TGTGCCAGCAGCTCCGGGACTGCCCCCCGGGATGAGCAGTTCTTC. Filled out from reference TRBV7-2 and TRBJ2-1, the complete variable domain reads GAGVSQSPSNKVTEKGKDVELRCDPISGHTALYWYRQSLGQGLEFLIYFQGNSAPDKSGLPSDRFSAERTGGSVSTLTIQRTQQEDSAVYLCASSSGTAPRDEQFFGPGTRLTVL.

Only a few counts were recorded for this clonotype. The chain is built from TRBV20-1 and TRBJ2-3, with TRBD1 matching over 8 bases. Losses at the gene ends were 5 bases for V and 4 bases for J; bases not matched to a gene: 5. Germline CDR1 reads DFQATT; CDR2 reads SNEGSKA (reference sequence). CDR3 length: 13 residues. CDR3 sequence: CSAQDRGPDTQYF. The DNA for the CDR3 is TGCAGTGCTCAAGACAGGGGCCCAGATACGCAGTATTTT.

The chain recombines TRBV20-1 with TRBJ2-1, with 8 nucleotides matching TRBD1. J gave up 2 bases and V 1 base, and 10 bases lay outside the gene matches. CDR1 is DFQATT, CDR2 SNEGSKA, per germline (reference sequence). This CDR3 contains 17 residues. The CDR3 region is CSARVPMDRAPYNEQFF. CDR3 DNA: TGCAGTGCTAGAGTTCCTATGGACAGGGCTCCCTACAATGAGCAGTTCTTC.

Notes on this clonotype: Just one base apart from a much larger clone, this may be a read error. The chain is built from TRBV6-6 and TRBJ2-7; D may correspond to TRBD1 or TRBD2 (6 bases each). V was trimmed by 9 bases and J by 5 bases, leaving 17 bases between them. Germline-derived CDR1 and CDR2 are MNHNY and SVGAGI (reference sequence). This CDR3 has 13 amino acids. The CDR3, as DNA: TGTGCCAGGTCACGGGGGAACAGGGACGAGCAGTACTTC. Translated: CARSRGNRDEQYF.

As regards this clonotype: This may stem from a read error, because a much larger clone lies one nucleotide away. The CDR3 loop reads CASSLNLGADMQYF. The CDR3 nucleotides read TGTGCCAGCAGTTTGAACTTGGGTGCAGATATGCAGTATTTT. The rearrangement links TRBV12-3 or TRBV12-4 to TRBJ2-3; D remains ambiguous. The CDR3 extends over 14 amino acids.

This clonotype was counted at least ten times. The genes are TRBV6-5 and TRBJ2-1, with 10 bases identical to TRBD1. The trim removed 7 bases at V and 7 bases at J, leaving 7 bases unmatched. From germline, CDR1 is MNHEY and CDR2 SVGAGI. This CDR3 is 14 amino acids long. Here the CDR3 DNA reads TGTGCCAGCATAGGGACAGGGGTCAAGAATGAGCAGTTCTTC. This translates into CASIGTGVKNEQFF.

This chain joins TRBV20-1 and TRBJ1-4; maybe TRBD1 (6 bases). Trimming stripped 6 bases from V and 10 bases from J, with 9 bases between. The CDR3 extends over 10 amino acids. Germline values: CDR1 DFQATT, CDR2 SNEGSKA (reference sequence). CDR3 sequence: CSARGGKLFF. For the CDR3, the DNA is TGCAGTGCCAGGGGTGGAAAACTGTTTTTT.

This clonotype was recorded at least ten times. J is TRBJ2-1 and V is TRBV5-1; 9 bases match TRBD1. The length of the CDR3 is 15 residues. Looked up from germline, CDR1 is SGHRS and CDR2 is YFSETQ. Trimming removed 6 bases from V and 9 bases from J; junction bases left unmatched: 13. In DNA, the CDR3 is TGCGCCAGCAAATCTCTACCGGGACAGGGCGTTGAGCAGTTCTTC. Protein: CASKSLPGQGVEQFF.

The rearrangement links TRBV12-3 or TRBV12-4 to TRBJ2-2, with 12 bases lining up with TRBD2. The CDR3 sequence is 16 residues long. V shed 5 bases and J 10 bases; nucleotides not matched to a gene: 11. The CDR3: CASSLRTSGKNQELFF. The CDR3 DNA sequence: TGTGCCAGCAGTCTGCGGACTAGCGGGAAGAACCAGGAGCTGTTTTTT.

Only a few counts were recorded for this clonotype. The CDR3 loop reads CASSDGGASSYEQYF. CDR3 bases: TGTGCCAGCAGTGATGGGGGGGCTAGCTCCTACGAGCAGTACTTC. The rearrangement links TRBV6-1 to TRBJ2-7; maybe TRBD2 (7 bases). The V end was cut by 3 bases, the J end by 0 bases, with 12 bases between. This CDR3 has 15 amino acids. Germline values: CDR1 MNHNS, CDR2 SASEGT.

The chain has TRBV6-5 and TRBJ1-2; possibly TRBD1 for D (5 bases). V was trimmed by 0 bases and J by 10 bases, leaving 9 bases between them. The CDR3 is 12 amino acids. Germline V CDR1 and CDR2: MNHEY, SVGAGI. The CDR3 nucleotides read TGTGCCAGCAGTTACTCGTCTGGGGCCTACACCTTC. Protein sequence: CASSYSSGAYTF.

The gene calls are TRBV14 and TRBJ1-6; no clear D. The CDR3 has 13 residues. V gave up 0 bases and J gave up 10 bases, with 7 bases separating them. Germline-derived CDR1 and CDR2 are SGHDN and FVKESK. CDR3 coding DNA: TGTGCCAGCAGCCAAGAAATTCGATCACCCCTCCACTTT. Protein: CASSQEIRSPLHF.

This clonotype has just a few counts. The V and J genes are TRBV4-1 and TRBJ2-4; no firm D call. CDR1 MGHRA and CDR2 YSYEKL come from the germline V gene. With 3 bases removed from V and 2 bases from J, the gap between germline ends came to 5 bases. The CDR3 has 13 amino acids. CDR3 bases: TGCGCCAGCAGCCAGTCCTCCAAAAACATTCAGTACTTC. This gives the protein CASSQSSKNIQYF.

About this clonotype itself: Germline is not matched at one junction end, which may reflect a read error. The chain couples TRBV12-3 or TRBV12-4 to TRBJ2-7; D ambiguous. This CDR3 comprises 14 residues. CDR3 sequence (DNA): TGTGTCAGCAGGCCCTCGGACCGTTCCTACGAGCAGTACTTC. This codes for CVSRPSDRSYEQYF.

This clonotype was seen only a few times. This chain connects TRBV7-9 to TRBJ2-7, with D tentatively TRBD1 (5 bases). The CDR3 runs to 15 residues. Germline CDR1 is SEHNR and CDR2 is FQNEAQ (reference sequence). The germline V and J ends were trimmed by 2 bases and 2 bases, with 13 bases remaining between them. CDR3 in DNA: TGTGCCAGCAGCTTAATCCAGGGTGTCACCTACGAGCAGTACTTC. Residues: CASSLIQGVTYEQYF.

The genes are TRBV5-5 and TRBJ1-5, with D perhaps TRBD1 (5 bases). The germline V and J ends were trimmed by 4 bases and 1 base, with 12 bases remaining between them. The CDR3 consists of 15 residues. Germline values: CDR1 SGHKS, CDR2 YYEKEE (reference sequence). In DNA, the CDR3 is TGTGCCAGCAGCCCTGTGTCAGGGAGCAATCAGCCCCAGCATTTT. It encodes CASSPVSGSNQPQHF.

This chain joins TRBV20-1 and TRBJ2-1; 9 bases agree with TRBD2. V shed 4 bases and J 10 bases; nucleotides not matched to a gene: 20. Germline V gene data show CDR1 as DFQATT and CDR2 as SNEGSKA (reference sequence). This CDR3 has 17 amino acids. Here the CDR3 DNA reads TGCAGTGCTATACTATACAAGCGAGGACTAGCGCCTTACGAGCAGTTCTTC. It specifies CSAILYKRGLAPYEQFF.

CDR3 sequence (DNA): TGTGCCAGCAACCTGGACAGCGGCAATGAGCAGTTCTTC. It is translated as CASNLDSGNEQFF. The rearrangement links TRBV28 to TRBJ2-1; tentative D call: TRBD1 (6 bases). Trimming removed 7 bases from V and 6 bases from J, with 13 bases in between. Germline assignment: CDR1 MDHEN and CDR2 SYDVKM. The CDR3 runs 13 residues.